This T cell receptor beta chain is from a study of siplizumab effects on memory and regulatory T cells. Study outcomes and limitations: Memory T cells appeared less diverse than naive cells, which seemed to contribute substantially to alloresponse. Solely a minor proportion of alloreactive clones could be assigned to unstimulated subsets. Mappable alloreactive CD4+ clones came from Treg cells less than 70% of the time on average with siplizumab, against 26.9% in controls. The study did not confirm that proliferating Tregs from siplizumab cultures were suppressive.

Assay: immunoSEQ multiplex PCR; the TCRdb copy retains only in-frame clones and omits some. Of over 80,000 clones detected, approximately 90% appear once; the ten largest clones hold roughly 1.5%. V was shortened by 6 bases and J by 4 bases, with 12 bases between the two germline ends. CDR1 is KGHSH, CDR2 LQKENI, per germline. The CDR3 totals 13 residues. Concerning this clone itself: Antigen unknown.

Source material: Tregs sorted from blood. The chain recombines TRBV18 with TRBJ1-2; D is unclear. The clonotype was recovered from a human donor in good health. CDR3 loop: CASSTLGLYGYTF. CDR3 DNA sequence: TGTGCCAGCTCTACGCTCGGGCTCTATGGCTACACCTTC.